The T cell receptor (beta chain) described here comes from a study of cytomegalovirus exposure and HLA in healthy donors. The assay was immunoSEQ multiplex PCR, and TCRdb's table has in-frame clones only and misses some. The sample includes 130,000 to 150,000 clones, about 87% of them seen just once. The CDR3 is 14 amino acids. The germline gives CDR1 SGHRS, CDR2 YFSETQ. Losses at the gene ends were 1 base for V and 5 bases for J; bases not matched to a gene: 3. The chain combines TRBV5-1 with TRBJ2-5, with TRBD1 matching over 9 bases. Sequencing input: PBMCs. The sequence came from a young woman in good health and CMV-seropositive. Here the CDR3 DNA reads TGCGCCAGCAGCTTGACAGGGGGCGAGGAGACCCAGTACTTC. Translation gives CASSLTGGEETQYF. Full variable domain (missing parts from reference TRBV5-1 and TRBJ2-5): KAGVTQTPRYLIKTRGQQVTLSCSPISGHRSVSWYQQTPGQGLQFLFEYFSETQRNKGNFPGRFSGRQFSNSRSEMNVSTLELGDSALYLCASSLTGGEETQYFGPGTRLLVL.